Detailed here is one TCR beta chain. The data originate from a study of technical replicates of blood from a few donors. Method: immunoSEQ multiplex PCR; TCRdb's copy keeps in-frame clones and lacks some. The sample holds roughly 67,000 clones, 95% to 98% seen once. With V trimmed by 6 bases and J by 7 bases, 4 bases remained unmatched. CDR3 size: 13 residues. Germline CDR1 and CDR2: MNHEY and SVGAGI. The chain combines TRBV6-5 with TRBJ2-2; 8 positions agree with TRBD1. The sequence derives from a human donor in good health. The sequenced material came from T cells isolated from PBMCs. The CDR3 bases are TGTGCCAGCAGGACAGGGGTTGGCGGGGAGCTGTTTTTT. Its translation is CASRTGVGGELFF.